This TCR beta chain was sequenced during a study of identical twins. Study-level results: Cord blood beta clonotypes present at high abundance carried fewer insertions; no such pattern appeared in memory repertoires. Some out-of-frame alpha sequences were shared by twins, and these showed excess low generation probability.

Template switching supplied a universal primer site; unique molecular identifiers were carried on the cDNA. TCRdb redid the calling of the 5' RACE reads with MiXCR, one entry per CDR3 protein. The sample has around 340,000 distinct CDR3 sequences, 7% to 9.5% seen once. This clonotype showed up many times. Its target is unknown. Healthy Caucasians, and only they, were the donors. The source is a woman in her fifties or sixties in good health. Sequenced input: naive T cells sorted from blood.

The CDR3 protein is CASSFWGRTDTQYF. The CDR3 coding sequence is TGTGCCAGCAGTTTTTGGGGTAGAACAGATACGCAGTATTTT. The chain is built from TRBV12-3 or TRBV12-4 and TRBJ2-3; D gene unclear. Deletions cut 3 bases from V and 3 bases from J, with 10 bases between. The CDR3 runs 14 residues.